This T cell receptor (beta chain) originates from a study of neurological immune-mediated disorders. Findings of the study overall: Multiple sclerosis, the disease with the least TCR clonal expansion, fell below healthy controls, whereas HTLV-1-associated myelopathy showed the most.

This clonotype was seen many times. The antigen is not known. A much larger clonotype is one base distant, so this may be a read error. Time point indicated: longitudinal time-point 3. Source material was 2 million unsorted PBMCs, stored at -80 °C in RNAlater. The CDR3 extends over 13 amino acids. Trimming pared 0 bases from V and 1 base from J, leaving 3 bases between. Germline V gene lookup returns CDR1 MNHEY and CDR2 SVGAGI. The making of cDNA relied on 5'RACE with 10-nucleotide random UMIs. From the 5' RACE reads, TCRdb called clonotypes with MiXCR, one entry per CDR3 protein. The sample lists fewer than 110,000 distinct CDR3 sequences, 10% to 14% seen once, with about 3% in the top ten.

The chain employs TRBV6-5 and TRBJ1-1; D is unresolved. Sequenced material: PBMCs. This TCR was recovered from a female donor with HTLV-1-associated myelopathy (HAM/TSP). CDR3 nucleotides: TGTGCCAGCAGTTACTCGGCGAACACTGAAGCTTTCTTT. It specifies CASSYSANTEAFF.